The 17 T cell receptor beta chains given below trace back to one sample, sequenced in a study of T cell repertoires in cytomegalovirus infection. TCRdb re-called the reads through MiXCR, storing one row per CDR3 protein. The table includes about 100,000 distinct CDR3 sequences, 20% to 30% detected once. The specimen was CD8+ T cells from PBMCs. Receptors were obtained from a human donor in good health (CMV status not recorded). Some clones in this sample may be carry-over from other donors' samples.

CDR3 sequence reads: CASSQEVGTPYQETQYF. Here the CDR3 DNA reads TGTGCCAGCAGCCAAGAAGTTGGGACTCCGTACCAAGAGACCCAGTACTTC. This chain links TRBV4-2 with TRBJ2-5; D perhaps matches TRBD2 (6 bases). This CDR3 contains 17 residues. Per germline, CDR1 LGHNA and CDR2 YNFKEQ. The germline V and J ends were trimmed by 0 bases and 0 bases, with 14 bases remaining between them.

The chain uses TRBV28 and TRBJ1-2; D is possibly TRBD1 (5 bases). The germline CDR1 and CDR2 sequences are MDHEN and SYDVKM. The CDR3 loop spans 12 amino acids. Trimming took off 8 bases at V and 3 bases at J, with 10 bases between the two ends. CDR3 in amino acids: CASRPGDYGYTF. In nucleotides, the CDR3 is TGTGCCAGCCGCCCGGGGGACTATGGCTACACCTTC.

This clonotype came up many times. The V gene is TRBV7-2, the J gene TRBJ2-3; D unresolved. V lost 1 base, J lost 4 bases, and 6 bases lay in between. The CDR3 runs 13 residues. CDR1 and CDR2 (germline): SGHTA, FQGNSA. CDR3 loop: CASSLDPPDTQYF. The CDR3 DNA reads as TGTGCCAGCAGCTTAGACCCCCCAGATACGCAGTATTTT.

On this clonotype: One end of the junction does not line up with germline, which may come from a read error. The chain links TRBV29-1 to TRBJ2-7; 11 bases are shared with TRBD2. Germline values: CDR1 SQVTM, CDR2 ANQGSEA. This CDR3 comprises 14 residues. The CDR3 here is CSIEATSGRDVQYF. CDR3 nucleotide sequence: TGCAGCATTGAAGCAACTAGCGGGAGAGATGTGCAGTACTTC.

Worth noting for this clonotype: Since a much larger clone is just one base distant, this may be a read error. The genes are TRBV7-3 and TRBJ2-2; no reliable D call. The V end lost 5 bases, the J end lost 8 bases, and 12 bases lay between the germline ends. This CDR3 has 13 amino acids. In germline, CDR1 is SGHTA, CDR2 FQGTGA. The CDR3 sequence: CASSAGPAGELFF. The CDR3 DNA is TGTGCCAGCAGCGCAGGACCAGCGGGGGAGCTGTTTTTT.

The rearrangement links TRBV5-1 to TRBJ1-4; D not certain. Trimming cost V 0 bases and J 2 bases, with 14 bases left between them. This CDR3 contains 17 residues. CDR1 and CDR2 from the germline V gene are SGHRS and YFSETQ. CDR3 protein: CASSLAFSASTNEKLFF. CDR3 coding DNA: TGCGCCAGCAGCTTGGCCTTCAGTGCCAGCACTAATGAAAAACTGTTTTTT.

This chain uses TRBV7-9 with TRBJ1-1, with D unresolved. CDR1 and CDR2 from the germline V gene are SEHNR and FQNEAQ (reference sequence). The CDR3 is made up of 16 amino acids. V was pared by 1 base and J by 0 bases, with 12 bases between. The CDR3 DNA follows: TGTGCCAGCAGCTTAGTCGGGGTATCCATGAACACTGAAGCTTTCTTT. As protein: CASSLVGVSMNTEAFF.

There are many counts of this clonotype. V is TRBV11-2 and J is TRBJ2-7, with a weak D call TRBD1 (5 bases). Germline values: CDR1 SGHAT, CDR2 FQNNGV. CDR3 size: 14 residues. Trimming took off 4 bases at V and 0 bases at J, with 10 bases between the two ends. The DNA for the CDR3 is TGTGCCAGCAGCTCGGACAAGCACTCCTACGAGCAGTACTTC. Its translation: CASSSDKHSYEQYF.

The chain recombines TRBV2 with TRBJ2-2; D may correspond to TRBD1 or TRBD2 (5 bases each). V gave up 2 bases and J gave up 3 bases, with 13 bases separating them. CDR1 and CDR2 (germline): SNHLY, FYNNEI. The CDR3 consists of 16 residues. CDR3 sequence: CASSEIGTGYTGELFF. CDR3 in DNA: TGTGCCAGCAGTGAAATAGGGACGGGTTACACCGGGGAGCTGTTTTTT.

In this sample, this clonotype turned up many times. The chain has TRBV7-2 and TRBJ1-1; perhaps TRBD1 as D (5 bases). Germline V gene data show CDR1 as SGHTA and CDR2 as FQGNSA. The V and J ends lost 5 bases and 5 bases respectively, with 6 bases between them. CDR3 length equals 11 residues. This CDR3 reads CASSRGTEAFF. CDR3 nucleotides: TGTGCCAGCAGCCGGGGGACTGAAGCTTTCTTT.

This clonotype was seen only a few times. The V call is TRBV5-6, the J call TRBJ2-7; a possible D gene is TRBD2 (5 bases). The germline V gene encodes CDR1 SGHDT and CDR2 YYEEEE. The CDR3 is 13 residues long. V was clipped by 0 bases and J by 3 bases, with 7 bases between them. The CDR3 DNA sequence: TGTGCCAGCAGCTTGGCCCGGGGCTACGAGCAGTACTTC. Protein product: CASSLARGYEQYF.

This chain links TRBV27 with TRBJ2-5; no definite D call. CDR1 is MNHEY and CDR2 is SMNVEV in the germline V gene (reference sequence). CDR3 length: 13 amino acids. V lost 3 bases to trimming and J lost 4 bases, with 9 bases between them. As DNA, the CDR3 is TGTGCCAGCAGTTTTTATTACGGAGAGACCCAGTACTTC. It encodes CASSFYYGETQYF.

A single count supports this clonotype. V usage is TRBV20-1 and J usage is TRBJ1-1; D is unresolved. V was trimmed by 1 base and J by 6 bases, leaving 3 bases between them. Germline lookup yields CDR1 DFQATT and CDR2 SNEGSKA (reference sequence). CDR3 length: 10 amino acids. In DNA form, the CDR3 reads TGCAGTGCTAGAGGTCCTGAAGCTTTCTTT. It yields the protein CSARGPEAFF.

The table lists this clonotype with a few counts. One end of the junction varies from germline; a read error may be responsible. The chain employs TRBV4-1 and TRBJ1-1; D gene uncertain. The CDR3 runs to 16 residues. Germline assignment: CDR1 MGHRA and CDR2 YSYEKL. The CDR3: CASSQDDGQAEYKAFF. CDR3 in DNA: TGTGCCAGCAGCCAAGATGATGGCCAAGCCGAGTATAAAGCTTTCTTT.

This clonotype occurred a few times. J is TRBJ2-1 and V is TRBV2; 11 bases line up with TRBD2. The germline V gene has CDR1 SNHLY and CDR2 FYNNEI. The CDR3 loop spans 15 amino acids. J was trimmed by 7 bases and V by 5 bases; bases with no gene match: 7. CDR3 residues: CASSPTSGRKNEQFF. CDR3 nucleotides: TGTGCCAGCAGTCCTACTAGCGGGAGAAAAAATGAGCAGTTCTTC.

J is TRBJ2-1 and V is TRBV29-1; 15 bases are shared with TRBD2. The J segment lost 6 bases and the V segment lost 6 bases, leaving 9 bases of the junction unmatched. Germline V gene sequence: CDR1 SQVTM, CDR2 ANQGSEA. The CDR3 is made up of 16 amino acids. The CDR3 nucleotides are TGCAGCGTCGCTGGGACTAGCGGGAGGTCAGGCAATGAGCAGTTCTTC. Amino acids: CSVAGTSGRSGNEQFF.

This clonotype came up a few times. The gene calls are TRBV3-1 and TRBJ2-6; perhaps TRBD1 as D (7 bases). Deletions cut 5 bases from V and 0 bases from J, with 11 bases between. This CDR3 has 16 residues. The germline V gene encodes CDR1 LGHDT and CDR2 YNNKEL (reference sequence). CDR3 sequence reads: CASSAGQYSGANVLTF. Written as DNA, the CDR3 is TGTGCCAGCAGCGCGGGACAGTACTCTGGGGCCAACGTCCTGACTTTC.